The entry below gives a single T cell receptor (beta chain) sequence along with its context. This sample stems from a study of blood T cell repertoires in COVID-19. Study-level information: Acute and convalescent COVID-19 samples came from the United States, Italy and Spain. The analysed material was cDNA or gDNA that came from T cells, B-cell-depleted T cells, or PBMCs.

V gave up 2 bases and J gave up 5 bases, with 7 bases separating them. This CDR3 is 13 amino acids long. Germline assignment: CDR1 KGHSH and CDR2 LQKENI. Original data processing: Estimates of nucleated cell counts were drawn from the amplification of reference gene primers. Clones were read by immunoSEQ multiplex PCR, and TCRdb kept only the in-frame ones, dropping some. That table gives V, J and clone size, and the DNA gave D and trimming. The sample lists about 190,000 clones, approximately 90% occurring once. This sequence originates from a man aged 25-40 years with acute or convalescent COVID-19. The chain links TRBV18 to TRBJ1-5; no definite D call. The sequencing input was peripheral blood. The CDR3 DNA sequence: TGTGCCAGCTCACCATTGGCGGATCAGCCCCAGCATTTT. The encoded protein is CASSPLADQPQHF.